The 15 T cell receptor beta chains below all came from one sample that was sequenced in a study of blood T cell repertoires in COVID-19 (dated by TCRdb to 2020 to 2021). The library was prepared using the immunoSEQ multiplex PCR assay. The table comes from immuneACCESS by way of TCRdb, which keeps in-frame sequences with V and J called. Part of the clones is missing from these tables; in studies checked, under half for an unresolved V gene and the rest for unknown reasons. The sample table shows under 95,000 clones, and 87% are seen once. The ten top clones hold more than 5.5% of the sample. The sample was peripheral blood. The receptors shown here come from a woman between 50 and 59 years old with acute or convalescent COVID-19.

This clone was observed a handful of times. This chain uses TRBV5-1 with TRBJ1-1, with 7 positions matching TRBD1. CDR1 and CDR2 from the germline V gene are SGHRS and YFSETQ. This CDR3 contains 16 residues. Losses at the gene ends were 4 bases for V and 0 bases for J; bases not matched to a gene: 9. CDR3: CASSPDPGTVNTEAFF. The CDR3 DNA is TGCGCCAGCAGCCCAGACCCAGGGACAGTGAACACTGAAGCTTTCTTT. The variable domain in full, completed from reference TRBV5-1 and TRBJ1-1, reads KAGVTQTPRYLIKTRGQQVTLSCSPISGHRSVSWYQQTPGQGLQFLFEYFSETQRNKGNFPGRFSGRQFSNSRSEMNVSTLELGDSALYLCASSPDPGTVNTEAFFGQGTRLTVV.

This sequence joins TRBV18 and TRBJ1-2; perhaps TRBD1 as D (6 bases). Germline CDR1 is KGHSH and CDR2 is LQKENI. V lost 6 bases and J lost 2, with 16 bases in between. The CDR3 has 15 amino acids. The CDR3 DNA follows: TGTGCCAGCTCCCCTAGACAGGACGCAAACTATGGCTACACCTTC. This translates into CASSPRQDANYGYTF.

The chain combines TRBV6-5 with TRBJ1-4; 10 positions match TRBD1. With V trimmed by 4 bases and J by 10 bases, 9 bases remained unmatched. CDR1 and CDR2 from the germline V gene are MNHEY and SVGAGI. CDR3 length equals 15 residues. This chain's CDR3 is CASSSTGTGVPKLFF. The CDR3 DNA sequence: TGTGCCAGCAGTTCAACCGGGACAGGGGTGCCAAAACTGTTTTTT.

This chain's CDR3 is CASSLGLYNEQFF. The CDR3 DNA sequence: TGTGCCAGCAGCTTGGGACTGTACAATGAGCAGTTCTTC. The chain couples TRBV7-3 to TRBJ2-1, with TRBD2 as a possible D gene (6 bases). In germline, CDR1 is SGHTA, CDR2 FQGTGA. Trimming took 3 bases from V and 4 from J, leaving 7 bases between them. The CDR3 is made up of 13 amino acids.

The CDR3 here is CSASSRGAKIAGSSYNEQFF. CDR3 DNA: TGCAGTGCTAGTTCACGAGGGGCGAAAATAGCGGGGAGCTCCTACAATGAGCAGTTCTTC. The chain joins TRBV20-1 to TRBJ2-1, with 8 bases fitting TRBD2. Germline values: CDR1 DFQATT, CDR2 SNEGSKA (reference sequence). The CDR3 loop spans 20 amino acids. Germline trimming cut 3 bases from V and 0 bases from J; bases unmatched to any gene: 19.

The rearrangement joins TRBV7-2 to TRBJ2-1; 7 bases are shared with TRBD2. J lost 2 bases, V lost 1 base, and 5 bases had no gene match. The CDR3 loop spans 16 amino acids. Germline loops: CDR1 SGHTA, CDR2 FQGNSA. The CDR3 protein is CASSLVLGGPYNEQFF. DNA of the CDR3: TGTGCCAGCAGCTTAGTATTGGGAGGGCCCTACAATGAGCAGTTCTTC.

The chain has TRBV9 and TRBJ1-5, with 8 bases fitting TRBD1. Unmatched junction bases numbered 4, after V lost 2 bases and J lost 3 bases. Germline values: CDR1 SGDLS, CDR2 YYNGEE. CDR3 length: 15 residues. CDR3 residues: CASSVGQAFNQPQHF. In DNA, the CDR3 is TGTGCCAGCAGCGTGGGACAGGCCTTCAATCAGCCCCAGCATTTT. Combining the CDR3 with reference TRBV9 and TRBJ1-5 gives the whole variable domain DSGVTQTPKHLITATGQRVTLRCSPRSGDLSVYWYQQSLDQGLQFLIQYYNGEERAKGNILERFSAQQFPDLHSELNLSSLELGDSALYFCASSVGQAFNQPQHFGDGTRLSIL.

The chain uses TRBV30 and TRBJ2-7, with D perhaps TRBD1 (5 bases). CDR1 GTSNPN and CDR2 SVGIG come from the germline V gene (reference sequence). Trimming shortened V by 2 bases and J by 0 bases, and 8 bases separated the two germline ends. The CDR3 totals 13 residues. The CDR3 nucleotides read TGTGCCTGGAGTAGGGGCGTCTCCTACGAGCAGTACTTC. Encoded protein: CAWSRGVSYEQYF.

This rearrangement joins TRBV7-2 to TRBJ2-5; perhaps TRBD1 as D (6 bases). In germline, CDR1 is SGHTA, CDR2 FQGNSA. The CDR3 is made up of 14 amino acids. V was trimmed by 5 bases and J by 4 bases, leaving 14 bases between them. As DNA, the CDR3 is TGTGCCAGCAGCCCGGAGAGGGGGTCAGAGACCCAGTACTTC. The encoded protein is CASSPERGSETQYF.

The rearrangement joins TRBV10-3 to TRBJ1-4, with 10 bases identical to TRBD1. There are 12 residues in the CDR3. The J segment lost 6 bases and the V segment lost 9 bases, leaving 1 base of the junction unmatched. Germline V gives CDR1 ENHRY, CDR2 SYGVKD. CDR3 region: CAIGQGDEKLFF. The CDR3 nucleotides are TGTGCCATAGGACAGGGGGATGAAAAACTGTTTTTT.

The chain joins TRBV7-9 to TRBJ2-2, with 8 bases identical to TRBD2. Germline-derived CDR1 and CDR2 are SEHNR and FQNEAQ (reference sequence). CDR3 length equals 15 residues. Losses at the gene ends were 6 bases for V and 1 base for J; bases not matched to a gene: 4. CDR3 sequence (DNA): TGTGCCAGCAGTCGAGCGGGGGAGAACACCGGGGAGCTGTTTTTT. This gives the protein CASSRAGENTGELFF.

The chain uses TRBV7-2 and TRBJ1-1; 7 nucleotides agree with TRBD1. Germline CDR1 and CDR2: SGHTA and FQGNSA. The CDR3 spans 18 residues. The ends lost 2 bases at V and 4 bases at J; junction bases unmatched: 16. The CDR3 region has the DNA TGTGCCAGCAGCTTATTTTTAGGGGCAGGGGGAGCGGGCACTGAAGCTTTCTTT. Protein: CASSLFLGAGGAGTEAFF.

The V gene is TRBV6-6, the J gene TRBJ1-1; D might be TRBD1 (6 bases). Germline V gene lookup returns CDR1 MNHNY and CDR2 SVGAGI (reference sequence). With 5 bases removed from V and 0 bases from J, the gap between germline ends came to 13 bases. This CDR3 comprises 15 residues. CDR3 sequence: CASSNRRGVNTEAFF. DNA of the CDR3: TGTGCCAGCAGTAACCGCAGGGGAGTGAACACTGAAGCTTTCTTT.

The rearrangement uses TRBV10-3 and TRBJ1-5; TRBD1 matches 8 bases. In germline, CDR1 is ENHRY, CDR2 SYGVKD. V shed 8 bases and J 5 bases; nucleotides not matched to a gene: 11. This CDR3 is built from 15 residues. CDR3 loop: CAIRQDRASDQPQHF. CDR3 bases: TGTGCCATCCGACAGGACAGGGCATCAGATCAGCCCCAGCATTTT.

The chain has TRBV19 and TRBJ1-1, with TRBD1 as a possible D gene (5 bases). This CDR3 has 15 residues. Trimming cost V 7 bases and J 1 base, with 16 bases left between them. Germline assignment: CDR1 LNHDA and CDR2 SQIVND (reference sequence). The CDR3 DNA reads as TGTGCCAGTACCTACAACCGCCAGGGGAACACTGAAGCTTTCTTT. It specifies CASTYNRQGNTEAFF.